One sample yielded the 16 T cell receptor beta chains listed below, sequenced in a study of beta chain features in type 1 diabetes. Study-wide points: Significant though moderate, a shortening of TCRB CDR3s appeared in all four CD4+ subsets of Type 1 diabetes patients.

Every bit of the isolated RNA underwent reverse transcription, so sequencing read expressed TCRB transcripts. TCRdb's table, derived via immunoSEQ multiplex PCR, lists solely in-frame clones and lacks some. Of 680,000 or so clones in the sample, around an eighth were seen once. The antigens of these receptors remain unknown. The material sequenced was naive CD4+ T cells from blood. The origin of the receptors is a man aged 18 to 35 with type 1 diabetes.

This chain connects TRBV19 to TRBJ1-2, with 7 bases fitting TRBD1. The CDR3 length is 14 residues. Unmatched junction bases numbered 5, after V lost 5 bases and J lost 2 bases. Germline lookup yields CDR1 LNHDA and CDR2 SQIVND (reference sequence). The CDR3 DNA sequence: TGTGCCAGTAGTGTCTCGACAGGGAACTATGGCTACACCTTC. Protein sequence: CASSVSTGNYGYTF.

This clone showed up just a few times. The identical CDR3 is also encoded by other nucleotide sequences in the sample. V usage is TRBV30 and J usage is TRBJ2-7; tentative D call: TRBD2 (5 bases). CDR1 GTSNPN and CDR2 SVGIG come from the germline V gene (reference sequence). The CDR3 is 14 residues long. The V gene lost 5 bases and the J gene lost 0 bases, with 14 bases spanning the gap. CDR3 loop: CAWRTGISSYEQYF. The CDR3 nucleotides are TGTGCCTGGCGGACTGGAATAAGCTCCTACGAGCAGTACTTC.

This chain joins TRBV5-6 and TRBJ2-1; D not resolved. The CDR3 has 13 residues. V lost 2 bases and J 5 bases, leaving 8 bases between the germline ends. Germline assignment: CDR1 SGHDT and CDR2 YYEEEE. The CDR3 loop reads CASSFVRDNEQFF. In DNA, the CDR3 is TGTGCCAGCAGCTTCGTGAGAGACAATGAGCAGTTCTTC.

This chain joins TRBV18 and TRBJ1-5; 7 bases are a match to TRBD1. Germline lookup yields CDR1 KGHSH and CDR2 LQKENI. J gave up 2 bases and V 5 bases, and 3 bases lay outside the gene matches. The CDR3 is made up of 14 amino acids. In DNA, the CDR3 is TGTGCCAGCTCAGCTACAGGGGGCAATCAGCCCCAGCATTTT. It is translated as CASSATGGNQPQHF.

There are a few counts of this clone. J is TRBJ1-1 and V is TRBV6-5; D is uncertain. This CDR3 is built from 13 residues. Germline assignment: CDR1 MNHEY and CDR2 SVGAGI. Trimming took off 0 bases at V and 4 bases at J, with 6 bases between the two ends. The CDR3 sequence is CASSYSIGTEAFF. The CDR3 DNA reads TGTGCCAGCAGTTACTCGATCGGCACTGAAGCTTTCTTT.

This clone occurred a few times. The CDR3 here is CSGGQGLNTEAFF. Here the CDR3 DNA reads TGCAGCGGGGGACAGGGGCTGAACACTGAAGCTTTCTTT. The chain links TRBV29-1 to TRBJ1-1, with TRBD1 matching over 10 bases. The CDR3 contains 13 residues. Trimming at V came to 7 bases and at J to 0 bases, leaving 2 bases not matched to a gene. CDR1 and CDR2 from the germline V gene are SQVTM and ANQGSEA.

The chain is built from TRBV27 and TRBJ2-5; D might be TRBD2 (5 bases). The CDR3 consists of 13 residues. Germline CDR1 MNHEY, CDR2 SMNVEV (reference sequence). Trimming cost V 6 bases and J 5 bases, with 13 bases left between them. This chain's CDR3 is CASSSGLWETQYF. DNA of the CDR3: TGTGCCAGCAGCTCAGGACTTTGGGAGACCCAGTACTTC.

There are a few counts of this clone. The rearrangement links TRBV7-8 to TRBJ1-5; TRBD1 matches 7 bases. J gave up 1 base and V 0 bases, and 0 bases lay outside the gene matches. CDR3 length: 15 amino acids. Germline V CDR1 and CDR2: SGHVS, FQNEAQ. CDR3 sequence: CASSLAGQSNQPQHF. CDR3 nucleotides: TGTGCCAGCAGCTTAGCGGGACAGAGCAATCAGCCCCAGCATTTT.

This clone was detected only a few times. The chain combines TRBV30 with TRBJ2-7; 7 nucleotides line up with TRBD1. The germline CDR1 and CDR2 sequences are GTSNPN and SVGIG (reference sequence). The V and J ends lost 3 bases and 4 bases, in that order; junction bases with no gene match: 9. The CDR3 is made up of 14 amino acids. CDR3 bases: TGTGCCTGGAGCCCACAGGGGTACATTTACGAGCAGTACTTC. It is translated as CAWSPQGYIYEQYF. The variable domain in full, with the rest retrieved from reference TRBV30 and TRBJ2-7, is SQTIHQWPATLVQPVGSPLSLECTVEGTSNPNLYWYRQAAGRGLQLLFYSVGIGQISSEVPQNLSASRPQDRQFILSSKKLLLSDSGFYLCAWSPQGYIYEQYFGPGTRLTVT.

The genes are TRBV5-4 and TRBJ1-2; weak D call: TRBD1 (6 bases). Germline V gene sequence: CDR1 SGHNT, CDR2 YYREEE (reference sequence). V was cut by 4 bases and J by 8 bases, with 9 bases left in between. The CDR3 has 11 amino acids. The CDR3 DNA reads TGTGCCAGCAGCCGAGGGGGAGGCTACACCTTC. It translates to CASSRGGGYTF.

This clone occurred a few times. Different DNA sequences within this sample yield the same CDR3. The chain employs TRBV10-3 and TRBJ2-5; tentative D call: TRBD1 (6 bases). V was cut by 2 bases and J by 2 bases, with 6 bases left in between. The CDR3 is 13 amino acids. Germline loops: CDR1 ENHRY, CDR2 SYGVKD. The CDR3 DNA is TGTGCCATCAGTGAGGGACAGCAAGAGACCCAGTACTTC. Its translation is CAISEGQQETQYF.

The chain links TRBV5-1 to TRBJ1-2; 7 bases fit TRBD1. Germline-derived CDR1 and CDR2 are SGHRS and YFSETQ. The V and J ends lost 7 bases and 6 bases, in that order; junction bases with no gene match: 6. This CDR3 comprises 12 residues. CDR3 sequence reads: CASGQDLNGYTF. The CDR3 bases are TGCGCCAGCGGACAGGATTTGAATGGCTACACCTTC. The whole variable domain, filled in from reference TRBV5-1 and TRBJ1-2, reads KAGVTQTPRYLIKTRGQQVTLSCSPISGHRSVSWYQQTPGQGLQFLFEYFSETQRNKGNFPGRFSGRQFSNSRSEMNVSTLELGDSALYLCASGQDLNGYTFGSGTRLTVV.

The chain combines TRBV7-2 with TRBJ2-3, with 7 bases matching TRBD2. Germline CDR1 reads SGHTA; CDR2 reads FQGNSA. The length of the CDR3 is 17 residues. V was clipped by 4 bases and J by 8 bases; unmatched bases: 18. In DNA, the CDR3 is TGTGCCAGCAGCTCCGGAGTGACTAGCCCTCTTGGGGGTACGCAGTATTTT. It specifies CASSSGVTSPLGGTQYF.

The J gene is TRBJ1-3, the V gene TRBV27; D is perhaps TRBD1 (5 bases). This CDR3 is built from 15 residues. Trimming took 6 bases from V and 2 from J, leaving 14 bases between them. Per germline, CDR1 MNHEY and CDR2 SMNVEV (reference sequence). The CDR3 DNA reads TGTGCCAGCAGCTTGACAGTCCCTCCTGGAAACACCATATATTTT. It yields the protein CASSLTVPPGNTIYF.

The CDR3 sequence is CASSPLRQGANQPQHF. The CDR3 bases are TGTGCCAGCAGCCCGCTCCGACAGGGCGCCAATCAGCCCCAGCATTTT. The V and J genes are TRBV7-2 and TRBJ1-5; 7 bases map to TRBD1. Germline V gene data show CDR1 as SGHTA and CDR2 as FQGNSA. J was trimmed by 3 bases and V by 5 bases; bases with no gene match: 10. This CDR3 has 16 residues.

The rearrangement uses TRBV27 and TRBJ2-7, with 7 bases that match TRBD1. The trim removed 6 bases at V and 4 bases at J, leaving 6 bases unmatched. The germline gives CDR1 MNHEY, CDR2 SMNVEV (reference sequence). The CDR3 covers 13 residues. The CDR3 DNA follows: TGTGCCAGCAGCGACCGGGACAGATACGAGCAGTACTTC. Translation: CASSDRDRYEQYF.